This TCR beta chain was recovered during a study of control samples from healthy donors and cancer patients. Data came from immunoSEQ multiplex PCR; TCRdb stores just in-frame clones and leaves some out. The data hold 75,000 to 80,000 clones, with around 90% observed a single time. Germline lookup yields CDR1 KGHSH and CDR2 LQKENI. The CDR3 runs to 13 residues. V dropped 6 bases and J dropped 5 bases, with 13 bases sitting between them. Sequenced material: PBMCs. The chain recombines TRBV18 with TRBJ2-5, with a weak D call TRBD1 (6 bases). The clonotype was recovered from a woman between 50 and 59 years old with colorectal cancer. CDR3 sequence (DNA): TGTGCCAGCTCGCAACAGGGATCGGAGACCCAGTACTTC. It specifies CASSQQGSETQYF.